Listed below are T cell receptor beta chains from one sample, sequenced in a study of sequential checkpoint blockade in melanoma. Libraries were prepared by immunoSEQ multiplex PCR; TCRdb keeps only in-frame clonotypes and omits some of them. Among approximately 10,000 clones listed, about 79% were seen once. Sequencing was performed on CD8+ T cells sorted from blood (inferred from file names), taken from a patient given nivolumab and ipilimumab in sequence. These receptor sequences come from a human donor with melanoma. Both conserved end residues are part of each CDR3. Each record gives: CDR3 protein, CDR3 DNA, clone size, V gene, D gene, J gene. A D gene is named only where the DNA matches it firmly. The size field is filled for only some rows; it gives once, few, many or a size class.

CASSLSFGGLTQIPYNSPLHF TGTGCCAGCAGCTTGTCGTTCGGCGGATTAACTCAGATCCCCTATAATTCACCCCTCCACTTT . TRBV13 . TRBJ1-6
CASSLGSGGTDTQYF TGTGCCAGCAGTTTAGGTTCAGGGGGCACAGATACGCAGTATTTT . TRBV28 . TRBJ2-3
CASSKTGLSYGYTF TGTGCCAGCAGTAAGACAGGGTTAAGTTATGGCTACACCTTC . TRBV6-5 TRBD1 TRBJ1-2
CASSTGTGILYYGYTF TGTGCCAGCAGCACCGGGACAGGGATACTCTATTATGGCTACACCTTC . TRBV5-5 TRBD1 TRBJ1-2
CASSLLRTQYF TGTGCCAGCAGCTTGTTGAGGACCCAGTACTTC . TRBV11-1 . TRBJ2-5
CASSSDRGAMNEQYF TGTGCCAGCAGTTCCGACCGGGGGGCGATGAACGAGCAGTACTTC . TRBV27 . TRBJ2-7
CASSLPGGASGEQYF TGTGCCAGCAGCTTACCTGGAGGGGCCTCGGGCGAGCAGTACTTC . TRBV7-6 . TRBJ2-7
CASSYVGGGSSYEQYF TGTGCCAGCAGTTACGTTGGCGGGGGTTCCTCCTACGAGCAGTACTTC . TRBV6-5 TRBD2 TRBJ2-7
CASSLHRGEQYF TGTGCCAGCAGCTTGCACCGGGGGGAGCAGTACTTC once TRBV5-6 . TRBJ2-7
CASSQDGASNQPQHF TGTGCCAGCAGCCAAGATGGGGCAAGCAATCAGCCCCAGCATTTT . TRBV4-2 . TRBJ1-5
CASSDRVLYEQYF TGTGCCAGCAGCGACAGGGTCCTCTACGAGCAGTACTTC . TRBV7-2 TRBD1 TRBJ2-7
CASSLFSRLARNEQFF TGTGCCAGCAGTTTGTTCTCTCGGCTAGCTCGCAATGAGCAGTTCTTC . TRBV27 . TRBJ2-1
CSVLVGGSYNGQFF TGCAGCGTCCTTGTGGGGGGGTCCTACAATGGGCAGTTCTTC . TRBV29-1 TRBD2 TRBJ2-1
CASSQSSPRDRVAAGNQPQHF TGCGCCAGCAGTCAATCCTCCCCCCGGGACAGGGTGGCAGCTGGCAATCAGCCCCAGCATTTT . TRBV23-1 TRBD1 TRBJ1-5
CASSISGGVDEQFF TGTGCCAGTAGTATCTCGGGGGGGGTAGATGAGCAGTTCTTC . TRBV19 TRBD2 TRBJ2-1
CASRSSLGTHLGTIYF TGCGCCAGCAGGTCCTCTTTAGGGACACATTTAGGCACCATATATTTT . TRBV5-1 . TRBJ1-3
CASSQTRTSETYEQYF TGCGCCAGCAGCCAAACTAGGACTTCCGAAACCTACGAGCAGTACTTC . TRBV4-1 . TRBJ2-7
CASSDPPPDRVNGYTF TGTGCCAGCAGTGACCCTCCCCCAGACAGGGTGAATGGCTACACCTTC . TRBV6-1 TRBD1 TRBJ1-2
CASSIDIAGGNTGELFF TGTGCCAGTAGTATAGATATAGCGGGGGGAAACACCGGGGAGCTGTTTTTT . TRBV19 TRBD2 TRBJ2-2
CASSEAHTGTYEQYF TGTGCCAGCAGTGAAGCGCATACAGGGACCTACGAGCAGTACTTC . TRBV2 . TRBJ2-7
CASSLYPAGNTGELFF TGTGCCAGCAGTTTATATCCAGCGGGGAACACCGGGGAGCTGTTTTTT . TRBV27 . TRBJ2-2
CASSSAYEQYF TGTGCCAGCAGCTCCGCCTACGAGCAGTACTTC . TRBV7-2 . TRBJ2-7
CASSPWDRPYEQYF TGTGCCAGCAGTCCGTGGGACAGACCCTACGAGCAGTACTTC . TRBV9 TRBD1 TRBJ2-7
CASSVGQRGYYNEQFF TGTGCCAGCAGCGTAGGGCAGCGGGGTTACTACAATGAGCAGTTCTTC few TRBV9 TRBD2 TRBJ2-1
CASSFGRVEEKLFF TGTGCCAGCAGCTTCGGCAGGGTCGAGGAAAAACTGTTTTTT . TRBV5-8 . TRBJ1-4
CASSGYSYSEQFF TGTGCCAGCAGTGGCTACTCCTACAGTGAGCAGTTCTTC . TRBV2 . TRBJ2-1
CASSLDGRTYEQYF TGTGCCAGCAGCTTAGATGGCAGAACCTACGAGCAGTACTTC few TRBV7-9 . TRBJ2-7
CASSEPPGLYGYTF TGTGCCAGCAGTGAACCCCCAGGCCTCTATGGCTACACCTTC . TRBV6-1 . TRBJ1-2
CASSFGDRGNIQYF TGTGCCAGCAGCTTCGGCGACAGGGGAAACATTCAGTACTTC . TRBV7-6 TRBD1 TRBJ2-4
CASSSSRDRGFNEQFF TGTGCCAGCTCCTCCTCCCGGGACAGGGGATTCAATGAGCAGTTCTTC . TRBV11-3 TRBD1 TRBJ2-1
CASSYSRVNTEAFF TGTGCCAGCAGTTACTCAAGAGTGAACACTGAAGCTTTCTTT . TRBV6-5 . TRBJ1-1
CASSEARQLNTEAFF TGTGCCAGCAGTGAAGCGCGGCAGCTGAACACTGAAGCTTTCTTT . TRBV6-1 . TRBJ1-1
CASSRGGLPEAFF TGTGCCAGCAGCCGGGGAGGGTTGCCTGAAGCTTTCTTT . TRBV5-6 . TRBJ1-1
CASSPGSHPYEQYF TGTGCCAGCAGTCCGGGGTCTCACCCCTACGAGCAGTACTTC . TRBV28 . TRBJ2-7
CSVEDLGRAVGYTF TGCAGCGTTGAAGATCTCGGCAGGGCGGTGGGCTACACCTTC . TRBV29-1 . TRBJ1-2
CASSFSGNYGYTF TGTGCCAGCAGTTTCTCAGGAAACTATGGCTACACCTTC . TRBV28 . TRBJ1-2
CASSLRTGSNQPQHF TGTGCCAGCAGTTTAAGGACAGGGAGCAATCAGCCCCAGCATTTT . TRBV28 TRBD1 TRBJ1-5
CASSSLRTGRDSNQPQHF TGTGCCAGCAGCTCACTCCGGACAGGGAGGGATAGCAATCAGCCCCAGCATTTT . TRBV7-8 TRBD1 TRBJ1-5
CASRLTTGANQPQHF TGTGCCAGCAGACTCACCACAGGGGCCAATCAGCCCCAGCATTTT . TRBV6-6 TRBD1 TRBJ1-5
CASSSDRLTGELFF TGTGCCAGCAGTTCCGACAGGTTGACCGGGGAGCTGTTTTTT . TRBV6-6 . TRBJ2-2
CSLRQDQETQYF TGCAGCCTGCGACAGGACCAAGAGACCCAGTACTTC once TRBV1 . TRBJ2-5
CASSLPGYTGELFF TGTGCCAGCAGCTTACCCGGGTACACCGGGGAGCTGTTTTTT once TRBV11-2 . TRBJ2-2
CASSLSKRVSEKLFF TGTGCCAGCAGTTTATCGAAGAGGGTTTCTGAAAAACTGTTTTTT . TRBV27 . TRBJ1-4
CASSLVTGRADTQYF TGTGCCAGCAGCTTAGTTACGGGGAGGGCAGATACGCAGTATTTT few TRBV7-9 TRBD2 TRBJ2-3
CASSLPGRGEEETQYF TGCGCCAGCAGCTTACCGGGCAGGGGAGAGGAGGAGACCCAGTACTTC . TRBV5-1 . TRBJ2-5
CASSHDGGENIQYF TGCGCCAGCAGCCACGACGGGGGGGAAAACATTCAGTACTTC . TRBV4-3 TRBD2 TRBJ2-4
CSVVQGWAGGYNEQFF TGCAGCGTTGTCCAGGGTTGGGCGGGGGGCTACAATGAGCAGTTCTTC . TRBV29-1 TRBD2 TRBJ2-1
CASSWDSSYYMNTEAFF TGTGCCAGCAGTTGGGACAGCTCTTACTATATGAACACTGAAGCTTTCTTT . TRBV28 TRBD1 TRBJ1-1
CASSNRGVTEAFF TGTGCCAGCAGCAACCGAGGTGTCACTGAAGCTTTCTTT once TRBV27 . TRBJ1-1
CASSATGDNQPQHF TGTGCCAGCAGTGCGACAGGGGACAATCAGCCCCAGCATTTT once TRBV27 TRBD1 TRBJ1-5
CASSSGSYEQYF TGTGCCAGCAGCTCGGGATCATACGAGCAGTACTTC . TRBV5-6 . TRBJ2-7
CATSSPGGRNTEAFF TGTGCCACCAGCAGTCCCGGCGGGAGAAACACTGAAGCTTTCTTT . TRBV15 . TRBJ1-1
CASSLGGTYSPLHF TGTGCCAGCAGCTTGGGCGGAACCTATTCACCCCTCCACTTT . TRBV5-4 . TRBJ1-6
CASKGDYNEQFF TGCGCGTCCAAGGGGGACTACAATGAGCAGTTCTTC . TRBV10-2 . TRBJ2-1
CASSLDAGVQPQHF TGTGCCAGCAGCTTAGACGCAGGGGTTCAGCCCCAGCATTTT . TRBV7-9 . TRBJ1-5
CASRKDRGDTEAFF TGTGCCAGCCGAAAGGACAGGGGAGATACTGAAGCTTTCTTT . TRBV5-6 TRBD1 TRBJ1-1
CASSQGVTEAFF TGTGCCAGCAGTCAGGGGGTCACTGAAGCTTTCTTT . TRBV28 TRBD1 TRBJ1-1